The 23 T cell receptor beta chains given below trace back to one sample, sequenced in a study of T-cell reconstitution after alpha-beta-depleted transplantation in children (dated by TCRdb to the mid-2010s). Per the publication, the treatment or condition label means: allogeneic hematopoietic cell transplantation with graft depleted of TCRalphabeta T cells and CD19 B cells. Preparation of the library involved PCR. Instrument on record: Illumina HiSeq 2500. To normalize quantification of the TCRbeta repertoire, the TCR libraries were built with molecular barcoding that relied on unique molecular identifiers. TCRdb handled the public reads itself, with Q25 trimming in fastp and clone calling in MiXCR, and kept productive beta chains. Every CDR3 protein is listed once, alongside the most common genes and DNA of its rows. This sample gives roughly 120,000 distinct CDR3 sequences in total; about 9.3% of them show up just once. Jointly, the top ten make up under 40% of the sample.

The sequencing used PBMCs, collected before TCRalphabeta/CD19-depleted stem cell transplant. The receptors were gathered from a boy aged 2 to 10 with acute lymphoblastic leukemia, due to receive a stem cell transplant.

This clonotype was seen only a few times. The chain recombines TRBV30 with TRBJ1-3; D is uncertain. CDR3 length: 12 residues. Germline assignment: CDR1 GTSNPN and CDR2 SVGIG (reference sequence). V was shortened by 0 bases and J by 4 bases, with 4 bases between the two germline ends. The CDR3 nucleotides are TGTGCCTGGAGTGTATCGGGAAACACCATATATTTT. Protein sequence: CAWSVSGNTIYF.

This clonotype was detected many times. CDR3 nucleotides: TGCGCCAGCAGTAGCGCCCGACAGCGGAGGAACACCGGGGAGCTGTTTTTT. Translated, it gives CASSSARQRRNTGELFF. This sequence joins TRBV10-1 and TRBJ2-2; D might be TRBD1 or TRBD2, each matching 5 bases. The germline V gene encodes CDR1 WNHNN and CDR2 SYGVQD (reference sequence). This CDR3 contains 17 residues. With 5 bases removed from V and 1 base from J, the gap between germline ends came to 17 bases.

This clonotype has ten or more counts. The CDR3 sequence: CASSPGVGLTWDTQYF. CDR3 bases: TGTGCCAGCAGCCCAGGGGTTGGTCTCACGTGGGATACGCAGTATTTT. The chain combines TRBV7-6 with TRBJ2-3; possibly TRBD1 for D (6 bases). Germline V gene lookup returns CDR1 SGHVS and CDR2 FNYEAQ. The CDR3 has 16 residues. Trimming took off 5 bases at V and 6 bases at J, with 21 bases between the two ends.

This sequence joins TRBV12-3 or TRBV12-4 and TRBJ1-2; D is unresolved. The V gene lost 2 bases and the J gene lost 7 bases, with 8 bases spanning the gap. The CDR3 is 12 residues long. The CDR3 reads CASSLFLSGYTF. The CDR3 DNA reads as TGTGCCAGCAGTTTATTTTTATCTGGCTACACCTTC.

This chain links TRBV10-2 with TRBJ2-1; no clear D. V was pared by 6 bases and J by 4 bases, with 10 bases between. CDR1 and CDR2 from the germline V gene are WSHSY and SAAADI. The CDR3 extends over 13 amino acids. The CDR3 loop reads CASSTETYNEQFF. The DNA of the CDR3 is TGCGCCAGCAGCACGGAGACTTACAATGAGCAGTTCTTC.

At least ten counts were recorded for this clonotype. The rearrangement uses TRBV27 and TRBJ2-6; possibly TRBD2 for D (6 bases). The CDR3 extends over 16 amino acids. Germline V gives CDR1 MNHEY, CDR2 SMNVEV (reference sequence). Trimming took 3 bases from V and 2 from J, leaving 11 bases between them. The CDR3 region has the DNA TGTGCCAGCAGTTTCATAGGAGGGCCTGGGGCCAACGTCCTGACTTTC. It translates to CASSFIGGPGANVLTF.

The sample holds many counts of this clonotype. This chain joins TRBV20-1 and TRBJ2-1; no definite D call. The CDR3 is 11 residues long. Trimming took 5 bases from V and 5 from J, leaving 7 bases between them. Germline loops: CDR1 DFQATT, CDR2 SNEGSKA (reference sequence). CDR3 in DNA: TGCAGTGCTGGTAGGAACAATGAGCAGTTCTTC. Protein sequence: CSAGRNNEQFF.

This clonotype occurred many times. The chain employs TRBV5-1 and TRBJ2-3, with 10 bases aligning to TRBD2. The germline gives CDR1 SGHRS, CDR2 YFSETQ. Losses at the gene ends were 2 bases for V and 1 base for J; bases not matched to a gene: 4. This CDR3 is built from 16 residues. CDR3 loop: CASSLLAGGRTDTQYF. Written as DNA, the CDR3 is TGCGCCAGCAGCTTATTAGCGGGAGGTCGCACAGATACGCAGTATTTT.

V usage is TRBV5-1 and J usage is TRBJ1-3, with D possibly being TRBD1 (5 bases). The CDR3 length is 15 residues. Germline assignment: CDR1 SGHRS and CDR2 YFSETQ. Trimming left V 0 bases short and J 3 bases short, with 10 bases between. The CDR3 coding sequence is TGCGCCAGCAGCTTGGAGGGGCTGGGTGGAAACACCATATATTTT. This codes for CASSLEGLGGNTIYF.

This sequence joins TRBV5-1 and TRBJ2-7; the match to TRBD1 covers 7 bases. Germline CDR1 is SGHRS and CDR2 is YFSETQ. CDR3 size: 14 residues. V was pared by 4 bases and J by 2 bases, with 6 bases of the junction left unmatched. CDR3 coding DNA: TGCGCCAGCAGCGATACGGACAGGCCCTACGAGCAGTACTTC. It translates to CASSDTDRPYEQYF.

This clonotype was seen ten or more times. This chain links TRBV27 with TRBJ2-1; D possibly matches TRBD1 or TRBD2 (6 bases each). With 9 bases removed from V and 3 bases from J, the gap between germline ends came to 18 bases. The CDR3 totals 15 residues. Germline V lookup: CDR1 MNHEY, CDR2 SMNVEV (reference sequence). The CDR3 protein is CASAGGHADYNEQFF. The CDR3 nucleotides read TGTGCCAGTGCCGGGGGACACGCAGACTACAATGAGCAGTTCTTC.

This clonotype occurred a few times. The V call is TRBV20-1, the J call TRBJ2-7; TRBD2 agrees at 12 bases. The CDR3 is made up of 15 amino acids. Germline lookup yields CDR1 DFQATT and CDR2 SNEGSKA (reference sequence). With 4 bases clipped from V and 5 bases from J, the junction kept 9 bases outside the gene matches. Written as DNA, the CDR3 is TGCAGTGCTACGACGCTAGCGGGAGGGTCCCACGAGCAGTACTTC. Translation: CSATTLAGGSHEQYF.

The chain joins TRBV6-2 or TRBV6-3 to TRBJ2-3, with TRBD2 matching 9 bases. The CDR3 contains 17 residues. The germline V gene has CDR1 MNHEY and CDR2 SVGEGT. After removal of 5 bases from V and 5 bases from J, the junction contained 14 bases not matched to a gene. This chain's CDR3 is CASSAPPAGGAKDTQYF. The CDR3 DNA reads TGTGCCAGCAGTGCGCCCCCAGCGGGAGGTGCGAAAGATACGCAGTATTTT.

The chain couples TRBV10-2 to TRBJ2-7; no clear D. Germline lookup yields CDR1 WSHSY and CDR2 SAAADI. Trimming shortened V by 6 bases and J by 5 bases, and 2 bases separated the two germline ends. The CDR3 has 9 residues. In DNA form, the CDR3 reads TGCGCCAGCAGGGACGAGCAGTACTTC. It is translated as CASRDEQYF.

There are a few counts of this clonotype. The CDR3 DNA reads as TGTGCCAGCATGTCCGCTGGCAATCAGCCCCAGCATTTT. Protein: CASMSAGNQPQHF. The J gene is TRBJ1-5, the V gene TRBV27; no reliable D call. CDR1 is MNHEY and CDR2 is SMNVEV in the germline V gene (reference sequence). V was pared by 7 bases and J by 2 bases, with 9 bases between. This CDR3 comprises 13 residues.

A few counts support this clonotype. This chain uses TRBV7-2 with TRBJ2-7; 9 bases align to TRBD2. This CDR3 contains 15 residues. The germline gives CDR1 SGHTA, CDR2 FQGNSA. After removal of 2 bases from V and 4 bases from J, the junction contained 6 bases not matched to a gene. In DNA form, the CDR3 reads TGTGCCAGCAGCTTACGGAGCGGGAGGTTGTACGAGCAGTACTTC. It encodes CASSLRSGRLYEQYF.

This clonotype was seen only a few times. The V call is TRBV20-1, the J call TRBJ2-3; D remains ambiguous. Germline V gene sequence: CDR1 DFQATT, CDR2 SNEGSKA (reference sequence). V was pared by 1 base and J by 1 base, with 12 bases between. The CDR3 runs 15 residues. CDR3 sequence: CSARGPSVGTDTQYF. The CDR3 DNA is TGCAGTGCTAGAGGTCCCTCCGTTGGCACAGATACGCAGTATTTT.

The chain joins TRBV25-1 to TRBJ2-5; weak D call: TRBD2 (5 bases). Between the trimmed V and J ends, which lost 2 bases and 2 bases, there was a span of 15 bases. Germline V lookup: CDR1 MGHDK, CDR2 SYGVNS. The CDR3 loop spans 16 amino acids. CDR3 loop: CASSEGGLAVQETQYF. Here the CDR3 DNA reads TGTGCCAGCAGTGAAGGAGGTCTCGCGGTACAAGAGACCCAGTACTTC.

This clonotype came up a few times. The V gene is TRBV5-1, the J gene TRBJ2-3, with TRBD2 matching over 10 bases. Germline assignment: CDR1 SGHRS and CDR2 YFSETQ. The CDR3 covers 17 residues. With V trimmed by 0 bases and J by 2 bases, 6 bases remained unmatched. The CDR3 loop reads CASSLVASGSTTDTQYF. The CDR3 DNA is TGCGCCAGCAGCTTGGTGGCTAGCGGGAGTACCACAGATACGCAGTATTTT.

The chain employs TRBV13 and TRBJ2-1, with TRBD2 as a possible D gene (5 bases). V shed 2 bases and J shed 0 bases, with 8 bases lying between them. Germline CDR1 reads PRHDT; CDR2 reads FYEKMQ (reference sequence). The CDR3 is 15 amino acids. The CDR3 sequence: CASSLKRSSYNEQFF. The CDR3 DNA reads TGTGCCAGCAGCTTAAAGCGGAGCTCCTACAATGAGCAGTTCTTC.

This clonotype was counted many times. The chain combines TRBV5-1 with TRBJ2-1, with 8 bases identical to TRBD2. CDR3 length: 14 residues. Germline-derived CDR1 and CDR2 are SGHRS and YFSETQ. The V and J ends lost 4 bases and 5 bases, in that order; junction bases with no gene match: 5. The CDR3 protein is CASSAGTSDNEQFF. In DNA form, the CDR3 reads TGCGCCAGCAGCGCCGGGACTAGTGACAATGAGCAGTTCTTC.

The chain uses TRBV7-9 and TRBJ2-5; D not certain. The V end lost 4 bases, the J end lost 2 bases, and 11 bases lay between the germline ends. Germline V gene data show CDR1 as SEHNR and CDR2 as FQNEAQ (reference sequence). The CDR3 totals 14 residues. CDR3 in amino acids: CASSSIDGQETQYF. The CDR3 nucleotides read TGTGCCAGCAGCTCGATAGACGGACAAGAGACCCAGTACTTC. Full variable domain (outside the CDR3, taken from reference TRBV7-9 and TRBJ2-5): DTGVSQNPRHKITKRGQNVTFRCDPISEHNRLYWYRQTLGQGPEFLTYFQNEAQLEKSRLLSDRFSAERPKGSFSTLEIQRTEQGDSAMYLCASSSIDGQETQYFGPGTRLLVL.

The chain couples TRBV28 to TRBJ1-1; TRBD1 matches 11 bases. After removal of 6 bases from V and 4 bases from J, the junction contained 7 bases not matched to a gene. The germline V gene encodes CDR1 MDHEN and CDR2 SYDVKM. The CDR3 covers 15 residues. In DNA form, the CDR3 reads TGTGCCAGCAGCCCGCCCGGGACAGGGGGCACTGAAGCTTTCTTT. Amino acids: CASSPPGTGGTEAFF.